The 25 T cell receptor beta chains below were found in one sample sequenced in a study of blood T cells in healthy people across ages. Then a second PCR, running about 6 to 12 cycles, was carried out with a sample-barcoded 5' primer and a J-beta primer mix. TCRdb re-derived calls from the 5' RACE reads in MiXCR, one entry per CDR3 protein. The repertoire holds approximately 830,000 distinct CDR3 sequences, 60% to 80% seen once, with 25% to 35% in the top ten. Sequencing was performed on blood. Receptor source: a man under 40 in good health.

This chain links TRBV29-1 with TRBJ2-3; D might be TRBD2 (6 bases). V dropped 6 bases and J dropped 4 bases, with 11 bases sitting between them. Germline-derived CDR1 and CDR2 are SQVTM and ANQGSEA. The CDR3 has 12 residues. The DNA of the CDR3 is TGCAGCGTGGAGGGACGGCCAGATACGCAGTATTTT. It is translated as CSVEGRPDTQYF.

This chain uses TRBV14 with TRBJ1-2; the D gene is possibly TRBD1 (5 bases). The germline gives CDR1 SGHDN, CDR2 FVKESK. V was cut by 2 bases and J by 3 bases, with 13 bases left in between. This CDR3 comprises 15 residues. CDR3 sequence: CASSQQGTRDYGYTF. The CDR3 bases are TGTGCCAGCAGCCAACAGGGTACCCGGGACTATGGCTACACCTTC.

The chain has TRBV7-8 and TRBJ2-3, with unresolved D. The V and J ends lost 7 bases and 0 bases respectively, with 8 bases between them. Germline V gene data show CDR1 as SGHVS and CDR2 as FQNEAQ. The CDR3 is 13 residues long. The CDR3 region has the DNA TGTGCCAGCACCGTTGGCAGCACAGATACGCAGTATTTT. Translation gives CASTVGSTDTQYF.

The CDR3 nucleotides read TGCAGTGCTAGAGAGCGGGGGGGCTCCTACAATGAGCAGTTCTTC. The encoded protein is CSARERGGSYNEQFF. This chain uses TRBV20-1 with TRBJ2-1; TRBD2 matches 9 bases. The CDR3 is made up of 15 amino acids. CDR1 DFQATT and CDR2 SNEGSKA come from the germline V gene (reference sequence). J was trimmed by 0 bases and V by 0 bases; bases with no gene match: 0.

To note about this clonotype: Since no conserved phenylalanine or tryptophan closes the CDR3, a read error is the likely cause. The chain combines TRBV5-1 with TRBJ2-1; a weak D match, TRBD1 (6 bases). The CDR3 extends over 12 amino acids. Germline assignment: CDR1 SGHRS and CDR2 YFSETQ. Between the trimmed V and J ends, which lost 10 bases and 3 bases, there was a span of 11 bases. The CDR3 nucleotides read TGCGCCGGCCGGGACAACTACAATGAGCAGTTCTTG. Protein sequence: CAGRDNYNEQFL.

This chain links TRBV27 with TRBJ2-7; the match to TRBD2 covers 8 bases. Germline V gene data show CDR1 as MNHEY and CDR2 as SMNVEV (reference sequence). The CDR3 runs to 15 residues. After removal of 3 bases from V and 3 bases from J, the junction contained 7 bases not matched to a gene. DNA of the CDR3: TGTGCCAGCAGTTTCACGGGGGGGTACCTCTACGAGCAGTACTTC. Translation: CASSFTGGYLYEQYF.

The V gene is TRBV5-8, the J gene TRBJ1-4; D unclear. V lost 4 bases, J lost 6 bases, and 13 bases lay in between. Germline values: CDR1 SGHTS, CDR2 YDEGEE. The CDR3 is 14 amino acids. The CDR3 DNA reads TGTGCCAGCAGCCTCGGGCCGCAGCATGAAAAACTGTTTTTT. Amino acid sequence: CASSLGPQHEKLFF. Combining the CDR3 with reference TRBV5-8 and TRBJ1-4 gives the whole variable domain EAGVTQSPTHLIKTRGQQATLRCSPISGHTSVYWYQQALGLGLQFLLWYDEGEERNRGNFPPRFSGRQFPNYSSELNVNALELEDSALYLCASSLGPQHEKLFFGSGTQLSVL.

Turning to this clonotype: Germline is not matched at one junction end, which may reflect a read error. The chain carries TRBV3-1 and TRBJ2-7; 8 positions agree with TRBD1. The CDR3 is made up of 15 amino acids. Germline CDR1 is LGHDT and CDR2 is YNNKEL (reference sequence). CDR3 sequence reads: CASSKDRADIYGQYF. The CDR3 nucleotides are TGTGCCAGCAGCAAGGACAGGGCGGACATCTACGGGCAGTACTTC.

This clonotype was observed a handful of times. The chain has TRBV28 and TRBJ2-1; 7 bases are a match to TRBD2. The germline V gene has CDR1 MDHEN and CDR2 SYDVKM. The CDR3 runs 16 residues. The junction had 15 bases not matched to a gene; V was cut back by 4 bases and J by 9 bases. CDR3 sequence reads: CASSSPSSGAVSEQFF. The CDR3 DNA is TGTGCCAGCAGTTCCCCTTCGAGCGGGGCGGTCAGTGAGCAGTTCTTC.

This clonotype was observed a few times. This chain joins TRBV14 and TRBJ2-1; D is undetermined. The V end lost 1 base, the J end lost 10 bases, and 8 bases lay between the germline ends. Germline CDR1 reads SGHDN; CDR2 reads FVKESK. The CDR3 totals 12 residues. This CDR3 reads CASSQGFWEQFF. The CDR3 region has the DNA TGTGCCAGCAGCCAAGGGTTTTGGGAGCAGTTCTTC.

This clonotype was seen a few times. Given a much more abundant clone one base away, this may be a read error. J is TRBJ2-7 and V is TRBV9; D ambiguous. Germline lookup yields CDR1 SGDLS and CDR2 YYNGEE. The CDR3 has 12 residues. Between the trimmed V and J ends, which lost 4 bases and 5 bases, there was a span of 10 bases. The CDR3 region has the DNA TGTGCCAGCAGCCCACGCTGGGACGAGCAGTACTTC. Its translation is CASSPRWDEQYF.

This chain connects TRBV7-2 to TRBJ2-5, with 7 positions matching TRBD1. Germline loops: CDR1 SGHTA, CDR2 FQGNSA. With V trimmed by 5 bases and J by 3 bases, 15 bases remained unmatched. CDR3 size: 17 residues. The CDR3 sequence is CASSISPRQGSKETQYF. In DNA form, the CDR3 reads TGTGCCAGCAGCATTAGCCCTCGACAGGGATCGAAAGAGACCCAGTACTTC. The full variable domain, completed using reference TRBV7-2 and TRBJ2-5, is GAGVSQSPSNKVTEKGKDVELRCDPISGHTALYWYRQSLGQGLEFLIYFQGNSAPDKSGLPSDRFSAERTGGSVSTLTIQRTQQEDSAVYLCASSISPRQGSKETQYFGPGTRLLVL.

The chain combines TRBV12-5 with TRBJ2-1; a weak D match, TRBD1 (5 bases). The CDR3 runs 13 residues. V gave up 3 bases and J gave up 4 bases, with 7 bases separating them. Per germline, CDR1 LGHNT and CDR2 FRNRAP. DNA of the CDR3: TGTGCTAGTGGTTTTCGACAGTACAATGAGCAGTTCTTC. It is translated as CASGFRQYNEQFF.

This clonotype showed up just a few times. This rearrangement joins TRBV4-2 to TRBJ2-1; a weak D match, TRBD1 (6 bases). The CDR3 sequence is 15 residues long. Germline CDR1 and CDR2: LGHNA and YNFKEQ. V lost 6 bases, J lost 5 bases, and 17 bases lay in between. The CDR3: CASRNPQGRNNEQFF. The CDR3 region has the DNA TGTGCCAGCAGGAACCCCCAGGGGAGAAACAATGAGCAGTTCTTC.

V is TRBV2 and J is TRBJ2-5; 11 nucleotides match TRBD2. CDR1 SNHLY and CDR2 FYNNEI come from the germline V gene. Trimming cost V 4 bases and J 5 bases; bases outside gene matches: 9. This CDR3 is built from 16 residues. The CDR3 here is CASSGASGGIGETQYF. In nucleotides, the CDR3 is TGTGCCAGCAGTGGAGCTAGCGGGGGGATCGGGGAGACCCAGTACTTC.

This chain joins TRBV20-1 and TRBJ1-5, with 8 positions matching TRBD1. Germline trimming cut 3 bases from V and 1 base from J; bases unmatched to any gene: 5. This CDR3 region has 15 residues. Germline V gene sequence: CDR1 DFQATT, CDR2 SNEGSKA (reference sequence). CDR3 nucleotide sequence: TGCAGTGCTAGGAGGACAGGGTTAAGCAATCAGCCCCAGCATTTT. It specifies CSARRTGLSNQPQHF.

The chain recombines TRBV20-1 with TRBJ2-3; D uncertain. CDR3 length: 12 residues. Per germline, CDR1 DFQATT and CDR2 SNEGSKA (reference sequence). V was cut by 5 bases and J by 0 bases, with 6 bases left in between. This CDR3 is CSAPQSTDTQYF. CDR3 DNA sequence: TGCAGTGCTCCCCAAAGCACAGATACGCAGTATTTT.

The CDR3, as DNA: TGTGCCAGCAGTTTCGGGCCCCTCGGAAACGAGCAGTACTTC. Translation gives CASSFGPLGNEQYF. The rearrangement joins TRBV12-3 or TRBV12-4 to TRBJ2-7; D uncertain. The CDR3 totals 14 residues. The V gene lost 3 bases and the J gene lost 5 bases, with 14 bases spanning the gap.

V gene TRBV12-3 or TRBV12-4 combines with J gene TRBJ1-4; possible D gene TRBD1, 6 bases. V was cut by 3 bases and J by 2 bases, with 10 bases left in between. This CDR3 has 15 residues. The CDR3 region has the DNA TGTGCCAGCAGTTTCGGGGGCAGGACTAATGAAAAACTGTTTTTT. It translates to CASSFGGRTNEKLFF.

This clonotype was detected a few times. The gene calls are TRBV5-5 and TRBJ1-6, with 10 nucleotides matching TRBD1. V lost 3 bases, J lost 7 bases, and 4 bases stayed unmatched. The germline V gene has CDR1 SGHKS and CDR2 YYEKEE (reference sequence). The CDR3 sequence is 15 residues long. Here the CDR3 reads CASSWGDRGNSPLHF. The CDR3 DNA is TGTGCCAGCAGCTGGGGGGACAGGGGAAATTCACCCCTCCACTTT.

The chain is built from TRBV30 and TRBJ1-1; D is ambiguous. Trimming shortened V by 4 bases and J by 1 base, and 10 bases separated the two germline ends. This CDR3 region has 13 residues. The germline V gene has CDR1 GTSNPN and CDR2 SVGIG (reference sequence). CDR3 region: CAWNFQPNTEAFF. CDR3 sequence (DNA): TGTGCCTGGAATTTCCAACCGAACACTGAAGCTTTCTTT.

V is TRBV9 and J is TRBJ2-3; TRBD2 matches at 8 bases. The CDR3 spans 16 residues. Germline CDR1 and CDR2: SGDLS and YYNGEE. The ends lost 0 bases at V and 0 bases at J; junction bases unmatched: 3. CDR3: CASSVGERGSTDTQYF. CDR3 nucleotides: TGTGCCAGCAGCGTAGGGGAGCGGGGGAGCACAGATACGCAGTATTTT.

This chain uses TRBV9 with TRBJ2-1; D may be TRBD1 (8 bases). With the DNA end fitting TRBJ2-7 better, the J assignment may be wrong. The CDR3 consists of 18 residues. Germline values: CDR1 SGDLS, CDR2 YYNGEE. CDR3 in amino acids: CASSVDRGGDRFYNEQYF. CDR3 nucleotides: TGTGCCAGCAGCGTAGACAGAGGGGGGGACAGGTTCTACAATGAGCAGTACTTC.

This chain joins TRBV27 and TRBJ2-5; D is uncertain. CDR1 is MNHEY and CDR2 is SMNVEV in the germline V gene (reference sequence). This CDR3 is 15 amino acids long. The germline V and J ends were trimmed by 5 bases and 5 bases, with 18 bases remaining between them. The CDR3 sequence: CASSPYRSRAETQYF. Here the CDR3 DNA reads TGTGCCAGCAGTCCCTACCGCAGCCGGGCGGAGACCCAGTACTTC.

The chain couples TRBV20-1 to TRBJ2-1, with 10 bases matching TRBD1. The CDR3 length is 14 residues. From germline, CDR1 is DFQATT and CDR2 SNEGSKA (reference sequence). The CDR3 is CTVEGTGVKNEQFF. The CDR3, as DNA: TGCACCGTGGAGGGGACAGGGGTAAAGAATGAGCAGTTCTTC.